A single sample is the source of the 10 T cell receptor beta chains below, sequenced in a study of CD8+CD57+ T cells in acquired aplastic anemia. Genomic DNA, the template, was used for profiling of the TCR beta VDJ and CDR3. TCRdb used MiXCR to reprocess the reads, holding one entry per CDR3 protein. The sample includes tens of thousands of distinct CDR3 sequences, less than 85% of them seen just once. Only patients with CD8+CD57+ cell expansion on flow cytometry were chosen for sequencing. The sequenced sample consisted of sorted CD4+, CD8+, or CD8+CD57+ T cells (not recorded which) from PBMCs. These receptors were taken from a human donor with aplastic anemia.

This chain links TRBV25-1 with TRBJ2-7; 8 bases line up with TRBD1. CDR1 MGHDK and CDR2 SYGVNS come from the germline V gene. J gave up 2 bases and V 7 bases, and 7 bases lay outside the gene matches. This CDR3 has 14 residues. CDR3 DNA: TGTGCCAGCATCATGGACAGGGCCACCTACGAGCAGTACTTC. It codes for CASIMDRATYEQYF.

This sequence joins TRBV7-4 and TRBJ1-2; TRBD1 matches 7 bases. The CDR3 is made up of 13 amino acids. V dropped 3 bases and J dropped 8; count of bases not matched to a gene: 6. Germline CDR1 is SGHVT and CDR2 is SQSDAQ. This chain's CDR3 is CASSFRDSLGYTF. The CDR3 bases are TGTGCCAGCAGCTTCCGGGACAGTTTGGGCTACACCTTC.

This chain connects TRBV15 to TRBJ2-7; the match to TRBD2 covers 8 bases. The CDR3 has 14 residues. Germline CDR1 reads LNHNV; CDR2 reads YYDKDF (reference sequence). Trimming at V came to 1 base and at J to 4 bases, leaving 3 bases not matched to a gene. The CDR3 loop is CATSRGGGPYEQYF. CDR3 coding DNA: TGTGCCACCAGCAGAGGCGGGGGGCCGTACGAGCAGTACTTC.

J is TRBJ1-4 and V is TRBV7-9; 7 positions match TRBD1. CDR1 is SEHNR and CDR2 is FQNEAQ in the germline V gene (reference sequence). The CDR3 spans 15 residues. V gave up 4 bases and J gave up 7 bases; unmatched junction bases: 9. The CDR3 here is CASSWGTANTEKLFF. DNA of the CDR3: TGTGCCAGCAGCTGGGGGACAGCAAACACTGAAAAACTGTTTTTT.

This clonotype was detected only a few times. The chain recombines TRBV10-3 with TRBJ1-2, with 7 positions matching TRBD1. Germline lookup yields CDR1 ENHRY and CDR2 SYGVKD. The CDR3 has 15 amino acids. V was clipped by 0 bases and J by 5 bases; unmatched bases: 6. CDR3 DNA sequence: TGTGCCATCAGTGAGTCAGGGGGCGCAGGGTATGGCTACACCTTC. This encodes CAISESGGAGYGYTF.

This clonotype showed up just once. V usage is TRBV12-3 or TRBV12-4 and J usage is TRBJ1-5; 9 bases match TRBD1. V trimming: 4 bases; J trimming: 5 bases; junction bases outside the gene matches: 6. This CDR3 spans 15 amino acids. The CDR3 nucleotides are TGTGCCAGCAGTTGGGGGCGACAGGGGGATCAGCCCCAGCATTTT. This translates into CASSWGRQGDQPQHF.

The gene calls are TRBV29-1 and TRBJ1-5; D gene ambiguous. Germline V gene sequence: CDR1 SQVTM, CDR2 ANQGSEA. The CDR3 contains 14 residues. The ends were cut back, 6 bases at V and 0 bases at J, with 12 bases in the middle. The CDR3 nucleotides read TGCAGCGTGGTTCCGGGAGGTAGCAATCAGCCCCAGCATTTT. Translating gives CSVVPGGSNQPQHF.

The chain recombines TRBV19 with TRBJ2-7; 7 bases map to TRBD1. CDR1 is LNHDA, CDR2 SQIVND, per germline (reference sequence). CDR3 length: 13 amino acids. J gave up 1 base and V 4 bases, and 1 base lay outside the gene matches. The CDR3 nucleotides are TGTGCCAGTAGTACGACAGGGTCCTACGAGCAGTACTTC. Its translation: CASSTTGSYEQYF.

V is TRBV5-8 and J is TRBJ1-6, with a tentative D call TRBD1 (5 bases). CDR3 length equals 14 residues. The germline V gene encodes CDR1 SGHTS and CDR2 YDEGEE. V was clipped by 4 bases and J by 5 bases, with 10 bases between them. In nucleotides, the CDR3 is TGTGCCAGCAGCCCCGGGGCGGATAATTCACCCCTCCACTTT. Its translation: CASSPGADNSPLHF.

This clonotype was observed a handful of times. This chain links TRBV24-1 with TRBJ1-5; a weak D match, TRBD1 (6 bases). The germline V and J ends were trimmed by 5 bases and 5 bases, with 9 bases remaining between them. The CDR3 has 13 residues. Germline CDR1 is KGHDR and CDR2 is SFDVKD. The CDR3 DNA is TGTGCCACCAGTGTCGGGGGCTATCAGCCCCAGCATTTT. Encoded protein: CATSVGGYQPQHF.